These 14 T cell receptor beta chains were all obtained from the same sample, sequenced in a study of T cell responses to AZD1222 COVID-19 vaccine. The protocol was immunoSEQ multiplex PCR, while the TCRdb copy is restricted to in-frame clones and leaves out a portion. The sample lists fewer than 150,000 clones, 80% to 95% occurring once. This specimen was peripheral blood, taken 28 days after the second AZD1222 dose. The receptors stem from an adult who received the AZD1222 COVID-19 vaccine.

The chain links TRBV5-1 to TRBJ1-2; 7 bases match TRBD1. CDR1 SGHRS and CDR2 YFSETQ come from the germline V gene. The J segment lost 7 bases and the V segment lost 2 bases, leaving 11 bases of the junction unmatched. The CDR3 extends over 15 amino acids. The chain's CDR3 is CASSFFNRDSCGYTF. In nucleotides, the CDR3 is TGCGCCAGCAGCTTTTTCAACCGGGACAGTTGTGGCTACACCTTC.

The rearrangement links TRBV30 to TRBJ1-1, with a tentative D call TRBD1 (5 bases). The CDR3 has 13 residues. Looked up from germline, CDR1 is GTSNPN and CDR2 is SVGIG (reference sequence). The ends were cut back, 5 bases at V and 3 bases at J, with 13 bases in the middle. The CDR3 sequence: CAWVGDSHTEAFF. The CDR3 bases are TGTGCCTGGGTAGGAGACAGTCACACTGAAGCTTTCTTT.

This clone has a single count. The chain joins TRBV3-1 (or the pseudogene TRBV3-2) to TRBJ1-2, with 10 bases aligning to TRBD1. The V gene end was trimmed by 5 bases and the J gene end by 13 bases; junction bases not matched to a gene: 19. This CDR3 is 16 amino acids long. Germline CDR1 and CDR2: LGHDT and YNNKEL (reference sequence). The CDR3 DNA follows: TGTGCCAGCAGCGCATCCGATGACAGGGGGCAACAAGCAGCCACCTTC. This gives the protein CASSASDDRGQQAATF.

V and J are TRBV5-1 and TRBJ1-4; 10 nucleotides line up with TRBD1. CDR1 and CDR2 (germline): SGHRS, YFSETQ. With V trimmed by 0 bases and J by 8 bases, 4 bases remained unmatched. CDR3 length: 15 amino acids. The CDR3 sequence: CASSLAGTGDEKLFF. Written as DNA, the CDR3 is TGCGCCAGCAGCTTGGCCGGGACAGGGGACGAAAAACTGTTTTTT.

The chain links TRBV7-2 to TRBJ2-5; D is perhaps TRBD2 (5 bases). The germline V and J ends were trimmed by 1 base and 2 bases, with 14 bases remaining between them. The CDR3 sequence is 16 residues long. Germline values: CDR1 SGHTA, CDR2 FQGNSA. The CDR3: CASSLGVAGRQETQYF. In nucleotides, the CDR3 is TGTGCCAGCAGCTTAGGAGTAGCTGGGAGACAAGAGACCCAGTACTTC.

This clone was counted only a few times. The chain combines TRBV7-9 with TRBJ1-2; possible D gene TRBD1, 6 bases. The CDR3 has 12 amino acids. V lost 7 bases and J lost 8, with 14 bases in between. From germline, CDR1 is SEHNR and CDR2 FQNEAQ (reference sequence). The CDR3 nucleotides are TGTGCCAGCACCGCAGGGGTTGGGGGCTACACCTTC. It encodes CASTAGVGGYTF.

The rearrangement uses TRBV9 and TRBJ2-1; D gene ambiguous. The V gene lost 2 bases and the J gene lost 6 bases, with 12 bases spanning the gap. The CDR3 runs to 14 residues. Germline V gene data show CDR1 as SGDLS and CDR2 as YYNGEE. CDR3 region: CASSVDHYPNEQFF. As DNA, the CDR3 is TGTGCCAGCAGCGTTGACCATTACCCCAATGAGCAGTTCTTC. Full variable domain (outside the CDR3, taken from reference TRBV9 and TRBJ2-1): DSGVTQTPKHLITATGQRVTLRCSPRSGDLSVYWYQQSLDQGLQFLIQYYNGEERAKGNILERFSAQQFPDLHSELNLSSLELGDSALYFCASSVDHYPNEQFFGPGTRLTVL.

The chain links TRBV24-1 to TRBJ2-1, with D hard to call. V shed 4 bases and J shed 7 bases, with 10 bases lying between them. The CDR3 sequence is 13 residues long. Germline lookup yields CDR1 KGHDR and CDR2 SFDVKD. CDR3: CATSDRHSNEQFF. CDR3 nucleotide sequence: TGTGCCACCAGTGACCGACATTCAAATGAGCAGTTCTTC.

The genes are TRBV29-1 and TRBJ1-1, with D possibly matching TRBD1 (6 bases). Trimming cost V 8 bases and J 1 base, with 17 bases left between them. The germline CDR1 and CDR2 sequences are SQVTM and ANQGSEA. This CDR3 contains 14 residues. Here the CDR3 reads CSPTVAGANTEAFF. The CDR3 region has the DNA TGCAGCCCTACGGTTGCAGGGGCGAACACTGAAGCTTTCTTT.

The CDR3 protein is CASSPTGSYGYTF. As DNA, the CDR3 is TGTGCCAGCAGCCCCACAGGGAGCTATGGCTACACCTTC. V and J are TRBV7-3 and TRBJ1-2; maybe TRBD1 (6 bases). The CDR3 runs 13 residues. Germline V CDR1 and CDR2: SGHTA, FQGTGA. The V end was cut by 5 bases, the J end by 4 bases, with 11 bases between.

On this clone itself: Other nucleotide sequences in the sample specify the same CDR3. The chain has TRBV18 and TRBJ1-2; the match to TRBD1 covers 7 bases. From germline, CDR1 is KGHSH and CDR2 LQKENI. V gave up 2 bases and J gave up 0 bases; unmatched junction bases: 0. CDR3 length equals 14 residues. In nucleotides, the CDR3 is TGTGCCAGCTCACCAGACAGGGCTAACTATGGCTACACCTTC. Amino acids: CASSPDRANYGYTF. Variable domain in full (rest from reference TRBV18 and TRBJ1-2): NAGVMQNPRHLVRRRGQEARLRCSPMKGHSHVYWYRQLPEEGLKFMVYLQKENIIDESGMPKERFSAEFPKEGPSILRIQQVVRGDSAAYFCASSPDRANYGYTFGSGTRLTVV.

The chain uses TRBV3-1 (or the pseudogene TRBV3-2) and TRBJ1-1, with TRBD1 identical over 7 bases. Germline V lookup: CDR1 LGHDT, CDR2 YNNKEL (reference sequence). The CDR3 is 15 residues long. Trimming cost V 4 bases and J 1 base; bases outside gene matches: 6. This CDR3 reads CASSPYRGGNTEAFF. The CDR3 DNA is TGTGCCAGCAGCCCTTACAGGGGAGGGAACACTGAAGCTTTCTTT.

The J gene is TRBJ1-1, the V gene TRBV4-2; D uncertain. The length of the CDR3 is 14 residues. The ends were cut back, 0 bases at V and 1 base at J, with 6 bases in the middle. The germline gives CDR1 LGHNA, CDR2 YNFKEQ. The DNA for the CDR3 is TGTGCCAGCAGCCAAGAATCGGCGAACACTGAAGCTTTCTTT. It specifies CASSQESANTEAFF.

The J gene is TRBJ1-5, the V gene TRBV11-2; weak D call: TRBD1 (6 bases). Germline CDR1 is SGHAT and CDR2 is FQNNGV. The CDR3 has 15 residues. V lost 5 bases, J lost 0 bases, and 11 bases lay in between. CDR3 protein: CASSIGQSSNQPQHF. Written as DNA, the CDR3 is TGTGCCAGCAGCATAGGACAGTCTAGCAATCAGCCCCAGCATTTT.